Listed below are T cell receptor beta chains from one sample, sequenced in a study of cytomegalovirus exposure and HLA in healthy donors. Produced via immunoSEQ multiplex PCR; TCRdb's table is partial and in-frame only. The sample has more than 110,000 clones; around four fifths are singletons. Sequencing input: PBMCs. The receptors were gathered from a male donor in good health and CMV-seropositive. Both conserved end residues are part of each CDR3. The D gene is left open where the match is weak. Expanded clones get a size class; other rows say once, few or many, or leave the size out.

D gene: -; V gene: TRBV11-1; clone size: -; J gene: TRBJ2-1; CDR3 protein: CASSPPLGGSYNEQFF; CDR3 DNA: TGTGCCAGCAGCCCCCCTTTGGGCGGGTCCTACAATGAGCAGTTCTTC
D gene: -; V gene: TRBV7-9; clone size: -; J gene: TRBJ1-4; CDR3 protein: CASSLPAREKLFF; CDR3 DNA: TGTGCCAGCAGCCTCCCAGCGAGGGAAAAACTGTTTTTT
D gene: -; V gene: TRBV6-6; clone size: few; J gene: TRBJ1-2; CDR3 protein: CASILDRQNYGYTF; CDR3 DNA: TGTGCCAGCATCCTAGATAGGCAAAACTATGGCTACACCTTC
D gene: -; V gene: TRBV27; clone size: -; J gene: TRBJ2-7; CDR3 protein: CASSLFLPGSYEQYF; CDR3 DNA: TGTGCCAGCAGTCTATTCCTCCCGGGGAGCTACGAGCAGTACTTC
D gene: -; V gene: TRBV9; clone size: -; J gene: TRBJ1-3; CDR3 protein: CASSVEAGSSGNTIYF; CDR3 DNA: TGTGCCAGCAGCGTAGAGGCAGGGTCCTCTGGAAACACCATATATTTT
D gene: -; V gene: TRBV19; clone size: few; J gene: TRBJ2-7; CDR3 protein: CASSIGGAPSYEQYF; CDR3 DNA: TGTGCCAGTAGTATAGGAGGAGCCCCTTCCTACGAGCAGTACTTC
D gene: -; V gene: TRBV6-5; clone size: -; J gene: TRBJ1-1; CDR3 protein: CASSYGGKAEAFF; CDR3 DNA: TGTGCCAGCAGTTACGGGGGGAAGGCTGAAGCTTTCTTT
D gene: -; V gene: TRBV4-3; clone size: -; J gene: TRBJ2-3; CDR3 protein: CASSLWISGSTDTQYF; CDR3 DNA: TGCGCCAGCAGCCTCTGGATTAGCGGTAGCACAGATACGCAGTATTTT
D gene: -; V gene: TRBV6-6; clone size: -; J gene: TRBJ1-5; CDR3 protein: CASSSQGEQPQHF; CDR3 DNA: TGTGCCAGCAGTTCACAGGGTGAACAGCCCCAGCATTTT
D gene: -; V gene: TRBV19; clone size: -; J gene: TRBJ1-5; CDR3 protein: CASSMVRTTSYSNQPQHF; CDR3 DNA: TGTGCCAGTAGTATGGTTCGGACAACCTCTTATAGCAATCAGCCCCAGCATTTT
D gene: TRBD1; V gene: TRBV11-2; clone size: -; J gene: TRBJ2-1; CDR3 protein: CASSSLGGTGESYNEQFF; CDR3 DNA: TGTGCCAGCAGCTCCCTAGGGGGCACAGGGGAGAGCTACAATGAGCAGTTCTTC
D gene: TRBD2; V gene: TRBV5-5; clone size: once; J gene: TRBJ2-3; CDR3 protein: CASSVTTSGRARGQYF; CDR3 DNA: TGTGCCAGCAGCGTCACGACTAGCGGGAGGGCTCGGGGGCAGTATTTT
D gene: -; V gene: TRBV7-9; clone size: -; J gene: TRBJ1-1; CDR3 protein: CASSIAGNTEAFF; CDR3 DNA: TGTGCCAGCAGTATTGCGGGGAACACTGAAGCTTTCTTT
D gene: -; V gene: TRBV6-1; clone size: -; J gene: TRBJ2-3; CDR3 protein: CASSEGGGPPTQYF; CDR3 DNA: TGTGCCAGCAGTGAAGGTGGTGGGCCCCCTACGCAGTATTTT
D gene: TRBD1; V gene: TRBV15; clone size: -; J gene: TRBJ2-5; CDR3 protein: CATSKNPQGVWETQYF; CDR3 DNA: TGTGCCACCAGCAAGAACCCCCAGGGGGTGTGGGAGACCCAGTACTTC
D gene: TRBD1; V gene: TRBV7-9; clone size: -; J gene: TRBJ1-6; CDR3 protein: CASSLTRTGVSPLHF; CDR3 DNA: TGTGCCAGCAGCTTAACCCGGACAGGGGTGTCGCCCCTCCACTTT
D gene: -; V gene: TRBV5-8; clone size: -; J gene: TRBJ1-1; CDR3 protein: CASSLGWTTDTEAFF; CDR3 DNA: TGTGCCAGCAGCTTGGGATGGACAACTGACACTGAAGCTTTCTTT
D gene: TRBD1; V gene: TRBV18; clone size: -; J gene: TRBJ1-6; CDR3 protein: CASSLTGGYNSPLHF; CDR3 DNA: TGTGCCAGCTCGCTAACAGGGGGTTATAATTCACCCCTCCACTTT
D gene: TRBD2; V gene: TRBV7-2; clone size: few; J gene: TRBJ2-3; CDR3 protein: CASSPGLVRDTQYF; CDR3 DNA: TGTGCCAGCAGCCCGGGACTAGTGAGAGATACGCAGTATTTT
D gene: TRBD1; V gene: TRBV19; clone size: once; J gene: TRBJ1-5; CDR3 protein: CASSIRTGRIQPQHF; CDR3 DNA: TGTGCCAGTAGTATAAGGACAGGGAGGATTCAGCCCCAGCATTTT
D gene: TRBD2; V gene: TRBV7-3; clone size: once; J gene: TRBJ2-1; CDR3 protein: CASSPRTSGGSGEQFF; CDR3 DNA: TGTGCCAGCAGCCCCAGGACTAGCGGGGGGTCGGGTGAGCAGTTCTTC
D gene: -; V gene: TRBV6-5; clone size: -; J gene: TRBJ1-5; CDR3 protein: CASSYSRGMGQPQHF; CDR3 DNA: TGTGCCAGCAGTTATTCCAGGGGCATGGGTCAGCCCCAGCATTTT
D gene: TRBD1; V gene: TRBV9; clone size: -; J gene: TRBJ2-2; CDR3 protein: CASSDRQGVTGELFF; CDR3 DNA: TGTGCCAGCAGCGACCGACAGGGGGTCACCGGGGAGCTGTTTTTT
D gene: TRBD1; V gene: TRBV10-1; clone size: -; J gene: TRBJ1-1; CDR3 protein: CASSGQGSTEAFF; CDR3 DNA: TGCGCCAGCAGTGGACAGGGGAGCACTGAAGCTTTCTTT
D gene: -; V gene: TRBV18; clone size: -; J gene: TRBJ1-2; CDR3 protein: CASSPPMEILGYGYTF; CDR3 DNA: TGTGCCAGCTCACCACCGATGGAGATCCTAGGCTATGGCTACACCTTC
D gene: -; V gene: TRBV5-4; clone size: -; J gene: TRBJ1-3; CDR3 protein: CASSLGTDSGNTIYF; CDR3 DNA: TGTGCCAGCAGCTTAGGCACAGACTCTGGAAACACCATATATTTT
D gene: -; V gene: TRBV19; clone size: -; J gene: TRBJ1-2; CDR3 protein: CASSLRGGYGYTF; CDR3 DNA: TGTGCCAGTAGTCTCAGGGGTGGGTATGGCTACACCTTC
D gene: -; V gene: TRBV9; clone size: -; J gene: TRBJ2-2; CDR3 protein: CASSLTDTWRTGELFF; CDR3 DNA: TGTGCCAGCAGTCTTACTGACACCTGGAGGACCGGGGAGCTGTTTTTT
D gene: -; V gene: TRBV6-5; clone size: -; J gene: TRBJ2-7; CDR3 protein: CASSYSTGSVRYEQYF; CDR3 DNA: TGTGCCAGCAGTTACTCTACAGGGAGCGTTCGTTACGAGCAGTACTTC